The 9 T cell receptor beta chains reported below all come from one sample, sequenced in a study of graft-versus-host responses after intestinal transplantation. These receptors lack a known antigen. The method was immunoSEQ multiplex PCR; TCRdb's version includes in-frame clones alone and lacks a portion of them. The sample lists approximately 54,000 clones, roughly 83% occurring once. Material: unstimulated CD4+ T cells sorted from spleen or lymph node cells, obtained before transplant. The receptors derive from a human donor who was the organ donor for an intestinal transplant.

The chain recombines TRBV15 with TRBJ1-2; D not resolved. Trimming removed 0 bases at V and 7 bases at J, with 6 bases between. The germline gives CDR1 LNHNV, CDR2 YYDKDF (reference sequence). The CDR3 length is 12 residues. The CDR3 loop is CATSREGSGYTF. CDR3 nucleotide sequence: TGTGCCACCAGCAGAGAAGGTAGTGGCTACACCTTC. Filled out from reference TRBV15 and TRBJ1-2, the complete variable domain reads DAMVIQNPRYQVTQFGKPVTLSCSQTLNHNVMYWYQQKSSQAPKLLFHYYDKDFNNEADTPDNFQSRRPNTSFCFLDIRSPGLGDTAMYLCATSREGSGYTFGSGTRLTVV.

This clone is judged medium-sized. DNA for the CDR3: TGTGCCAGCAGTTACACAGGGGGCACCGGGGAGCTGTTTTTT. This gives the protein CASSYTGGTGELFF. The gene calls are TRBV6-6 and TRBJ2-2; 8 bases match TRBD1. The junction had 0 bases not matched to a gene; V was cut back by 2 bases and J by 4 bases. There are 14 residues in the CDR3. Germline-derived CDR1 and CDR2 are MNHNY and SVGAGI (reference sequence).

The V gene is TRBV5-1, the J gene TRBJ2-1, with 8 bases aligning to TRBD2. This CDR3 has 16 amino acids. Germline V gene sequence: CDR1 SGHRS, CDR2 YFSETQ. The V gene end was trimmed by 6 bases and the J gene end by 4 bases; junction bases not matched to a gene: 12. The CDR3 region has the DNA TGCGCCAGCACTAGGCTGGGCGGGGGGACTTACAATGAGCAGTTCTTC. Residues: CASTRLGGGTYNEQFF.

With respect to this clone: The sample has other DNA sequences that encode this CDR3 too. The gene calls are TRBV5-6 and TRBJ2-5, with 13 bases matching TRBD2. CDR1 and CDR2 from the germline V gene are SGHDT and YYEEEE. Trimming removed 0 bases from V and 3 bases from J; junction bases left unmatched: 5. The CDR3 loop spans 17 amino acids. CDR3: CASSLAPGTSGKETQYF. CDR3 nucleotide sequence: TGTGCCAGCAGCTTGGCTCCGGGGACTAGCGGGAAAGAGACCCAGTACTTC.

This clone appeared a few times. This chain joins TRBV30 and TRBJ2-7; D possibly uses TRBD1 or TRBD2 (6 bases each). The CDR3 is 11 residues long. V was cut by 4 bases and J by 7 bases, with 11 bases left in between. CDR1 and CDR2 from the germline V gene are GTSNPN and SVGIG (reference sequence). The CDR3 reads CAWTGAGEQYF. CDR3 coding DNA: TGTGCCTGGACAGGGGCGGGGGAGCAGTACTTC.

CDR3 protein: CASRLDRGGTGEIGVTDTQYF. The CDR3 DNA sequence: TGTGCAAGTCGCTTAGACAGGGGCGGGACAGGGGAGATAGGAGTAACAGATACGCAGTATTTT. The chain is built from TRBV12-2 and TRBJ2-3; TRBD1 reflects the table's D call only, with no check against the DNA. TRBV12-2 is designated a pseudogene. The CDR3 sequence is 21 residues long.

V gene TRBV6-5 combines with J gene TRBJ2-7; 8 nucleotides agree with TRBD2. V trimming: 5 bases; J trimming: 2 bases; junction bases outside the gene matches: 8. CDR1 and CDR2 from the germline V gene are MNHEY and SVGAGI. CDR3 length equals 15 residues. CDR3 sequence: CASSRAGLAPYEQYF. The CDR3 DNA sequence: TGTGCCAGCAGTCGGGCCGGACTAGCCCCCTACGAGCAGTACTTC.

The J gene is TRBJ2-4, the V gene TRBV6-5; D unresolved. V was shortened by 7 bases and J by 0 bases, with 13 bases between the two germline ends. The CDR3 loop spans 15 amino acids. The germline CDR1 and CDR2 sequences are MNHEY and SVGAGI. CDR3 sequence: CASIPRAGAKNIQYF. The CDR3 region has the DNA TGTGCCAGCATTCCTCGCGCCGGAGCCAAAAACATTCAGTACTTC.

The chain carries TRBV11-3 and TRBJ2-1; D is unclear. Germline V CDR1 and CDR2: SGHNT, YENEEA. This CDR3 contains 15 residues. V shed 1 base and J shed 2 bases, with 9 bases lying between them. The CDR3 protein is CASSLASSAYNEQFF. CDR3 nucleotides: TGTGCCAGCAGCTTAGCGTCGAGCGCCTACAATGAGCAGTTCTTC.